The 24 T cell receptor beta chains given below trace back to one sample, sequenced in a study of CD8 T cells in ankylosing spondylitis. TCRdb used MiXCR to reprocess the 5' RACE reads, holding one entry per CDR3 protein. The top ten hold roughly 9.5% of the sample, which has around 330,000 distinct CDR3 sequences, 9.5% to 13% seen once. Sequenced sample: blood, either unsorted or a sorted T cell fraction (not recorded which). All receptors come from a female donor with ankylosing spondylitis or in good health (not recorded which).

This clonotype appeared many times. CDR3 in amino acids: CSVESSNEQFF. For the CDR3, the DNA is TGCAGCGTTGAAAGTAGCAATGAGCAGTTCTTC. The chain recombines TRBV29-1 with TRBJ2-1; D unclear. The V end lost 2 bases, the J end lost 6 bases, and 5 bases lay between the germline ends. CDR1 and CDR2 (germline): SQVTM, ANQGSEA. The CDR3 contains 11 residues.

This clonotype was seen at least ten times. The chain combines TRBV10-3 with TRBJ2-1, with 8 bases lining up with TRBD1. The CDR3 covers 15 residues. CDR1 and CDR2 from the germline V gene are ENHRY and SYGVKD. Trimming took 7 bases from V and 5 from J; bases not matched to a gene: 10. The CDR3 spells CAIKRQGKGDNEQFF. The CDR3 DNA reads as TGTGCCATCAAAAGACAGGGGAAGGGCGACAATGAGCAGTTCTTC.

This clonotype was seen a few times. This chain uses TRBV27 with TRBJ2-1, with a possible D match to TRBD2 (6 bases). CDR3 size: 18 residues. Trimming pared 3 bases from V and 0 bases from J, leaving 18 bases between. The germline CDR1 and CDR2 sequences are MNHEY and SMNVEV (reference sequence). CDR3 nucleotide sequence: TGTGCCAGCAGTTTTCTCCCCCCAACTAGCCCCTCCTACAATGAGCAGTTCTTC. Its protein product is CASSFLPPTSPSYNEQFF.

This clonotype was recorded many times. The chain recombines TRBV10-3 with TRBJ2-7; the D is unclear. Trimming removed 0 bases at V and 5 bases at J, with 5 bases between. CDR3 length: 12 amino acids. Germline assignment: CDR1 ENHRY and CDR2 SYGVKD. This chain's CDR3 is CAISESGHEQYF. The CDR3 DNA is TGTGCCATCAGTGAGTCAGGACACGAGCAGTACTTC.

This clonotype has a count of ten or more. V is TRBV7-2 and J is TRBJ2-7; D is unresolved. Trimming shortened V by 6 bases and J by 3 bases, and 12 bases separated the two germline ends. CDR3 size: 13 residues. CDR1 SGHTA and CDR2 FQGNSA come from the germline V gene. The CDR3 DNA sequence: TGTGCCAGCAGGTCTACGGCTAACTACGAGCAGTACTTC. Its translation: CASRSTANYEQYF.

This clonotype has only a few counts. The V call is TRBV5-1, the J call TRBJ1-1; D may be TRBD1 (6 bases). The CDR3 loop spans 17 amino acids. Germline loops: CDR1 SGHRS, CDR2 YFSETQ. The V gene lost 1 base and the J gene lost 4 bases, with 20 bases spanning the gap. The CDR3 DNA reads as TGCGCCAGCAGCTTGAGGCTTGGGGGGCGATTTCCCACTGAAGCTTTCTTT. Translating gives CASSLRLGGRFPTEAFF. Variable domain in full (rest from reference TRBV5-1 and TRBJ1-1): KAGVTQTPRYLIKTRGQQVTLSCSPISGHRSVSWYQQTPGQGLQFLFEYFSETQRNKGNFPGRFSGRQFSNSRSEMNVSTLELGDSALYLCASSLRLGGRFPTEAFFGQGTRLTVV.

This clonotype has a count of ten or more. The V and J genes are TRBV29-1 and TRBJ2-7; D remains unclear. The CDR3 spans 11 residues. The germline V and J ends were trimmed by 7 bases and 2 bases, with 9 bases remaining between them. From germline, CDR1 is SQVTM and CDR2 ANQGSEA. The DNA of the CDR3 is TGCAGCGCTGTTACCACCTACGAGCAGTACTTC. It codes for CSAVTTYEQYF.

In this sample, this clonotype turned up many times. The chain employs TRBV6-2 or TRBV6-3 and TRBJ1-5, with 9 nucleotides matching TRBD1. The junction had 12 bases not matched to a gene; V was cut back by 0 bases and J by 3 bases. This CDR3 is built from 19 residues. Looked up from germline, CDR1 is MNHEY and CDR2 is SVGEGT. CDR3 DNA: TGTGCCAGCAGTTACTCGATGCAAACAGGGGGCGGATACAATCAGCCCCAGCATTTT. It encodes CASSYSMQTGGGYNQPQHF.

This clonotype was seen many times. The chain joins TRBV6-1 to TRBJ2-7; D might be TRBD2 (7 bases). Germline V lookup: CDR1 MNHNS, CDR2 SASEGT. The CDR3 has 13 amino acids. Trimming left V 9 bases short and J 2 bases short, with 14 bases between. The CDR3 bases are TGTGCCAGTAGGCCCGGGGGGCCCTACGAGCAGTACTTC. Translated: CASRPGGPYEQYF.

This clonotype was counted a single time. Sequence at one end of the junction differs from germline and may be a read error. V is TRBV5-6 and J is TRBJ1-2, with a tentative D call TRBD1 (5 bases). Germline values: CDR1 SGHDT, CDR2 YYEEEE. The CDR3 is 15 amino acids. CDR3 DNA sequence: TGTGCCAGCAGCTTGGTGGGACCCCAAGGCTATGGCGACACCTTC. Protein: CASSLVGPQGYGDTF.

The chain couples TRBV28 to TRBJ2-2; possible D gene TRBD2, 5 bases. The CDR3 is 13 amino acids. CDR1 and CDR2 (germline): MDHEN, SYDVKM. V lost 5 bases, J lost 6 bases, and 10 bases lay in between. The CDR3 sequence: CASSPPGSGELFF. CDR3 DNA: TGTGCCAGCAGTCCTCCGGGATCCGGGGAGCTGTTTTTT.

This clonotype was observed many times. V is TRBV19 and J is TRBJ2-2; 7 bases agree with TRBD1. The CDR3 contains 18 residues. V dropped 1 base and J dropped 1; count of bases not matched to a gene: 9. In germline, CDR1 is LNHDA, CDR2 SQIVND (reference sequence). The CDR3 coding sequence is TGTGCCAGTAGTATAGTTACCCAGGGGGTTTTGAACACCGGGGAGCTGTTTTTT. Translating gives CASSIVTQGVLNTGELFF.

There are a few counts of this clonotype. In nucleotides, the CDR3 is TGTGCCATCAGTGAGGGGGGGGTGGATCAGCCCCAGCATTTT. Translation gives CAISEGGVDQPQHF. The gene calls are TRBV10-3 and TRBJ1-5, with D perhaps TRBD1 (5 bases). Trimming took 2 bases from V and 5 from J, leaving 10 bases between them. Germline CDR1 ENHRY, CDR2 SYGVKD. The CDR3 is 14 amino acids.

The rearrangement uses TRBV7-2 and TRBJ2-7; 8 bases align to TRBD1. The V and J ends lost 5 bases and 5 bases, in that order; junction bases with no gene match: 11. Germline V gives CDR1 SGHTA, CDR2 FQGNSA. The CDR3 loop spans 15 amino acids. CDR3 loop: CASSADSRGHNEQYF. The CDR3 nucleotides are TGTGCCAGCAGCGCCGACAGCAGGGGGCATAACGAGCAGTACTTC.

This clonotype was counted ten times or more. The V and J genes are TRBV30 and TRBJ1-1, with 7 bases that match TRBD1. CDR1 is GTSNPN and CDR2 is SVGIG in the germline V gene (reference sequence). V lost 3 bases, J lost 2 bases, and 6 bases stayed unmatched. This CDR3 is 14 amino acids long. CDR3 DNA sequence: TGTGCCTGGAGGTGGGGGACAGTAAACACTGAAGCTTTCTTT. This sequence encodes CAWRWGTVNTEAFF.

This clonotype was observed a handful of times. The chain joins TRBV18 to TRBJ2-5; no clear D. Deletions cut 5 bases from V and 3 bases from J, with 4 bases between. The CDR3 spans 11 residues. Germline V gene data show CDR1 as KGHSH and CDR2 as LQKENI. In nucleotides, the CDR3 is TGTGCCAGCTCATACGAAGAGACCCAGTACTTC. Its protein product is CASSYEETQYF.

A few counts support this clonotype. This chain's CDR3 is CASRRGDGFYNEQFF. For the CDR3, the DNA is TGTGCCAGCAGGAGGGGGGACGGGTTCTACAATGAGCAGTTCTTC. V is TRBV6-2 or TRBV6-3 and J is TRBJ2-1; TRBD1 or TRBD2 may be the D gene (6 bases each). This CDR3 region has 15 residues. V dropped 6 bases and J dropped 3 bases, with 15 bases sitting between them. Germline CDR1 MNHEY, CDR2 SVGEGT.

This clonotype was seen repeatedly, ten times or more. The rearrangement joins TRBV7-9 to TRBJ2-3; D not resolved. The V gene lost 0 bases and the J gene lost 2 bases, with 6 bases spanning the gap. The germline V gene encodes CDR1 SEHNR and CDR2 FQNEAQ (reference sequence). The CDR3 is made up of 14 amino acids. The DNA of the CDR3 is TGTGCCAGCAGCTTAGCCCACTACACAGATACGCAGTATTTT. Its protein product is CASSLAHYTDTQYF.

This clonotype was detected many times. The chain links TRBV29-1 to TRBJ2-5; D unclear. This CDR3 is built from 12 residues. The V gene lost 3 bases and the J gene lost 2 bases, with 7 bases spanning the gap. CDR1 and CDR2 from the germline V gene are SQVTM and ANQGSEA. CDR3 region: CSVEGRQETQYF. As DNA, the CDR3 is TGCAGCGTTGAGGGCCGTCAAGAGACCCAGTACTTC.

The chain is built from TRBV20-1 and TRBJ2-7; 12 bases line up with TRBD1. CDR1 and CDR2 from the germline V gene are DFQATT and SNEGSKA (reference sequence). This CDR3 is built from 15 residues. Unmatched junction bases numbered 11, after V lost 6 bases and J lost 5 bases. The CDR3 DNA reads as TGCAGTGCCCGAAACTCCGGGACAGGGGGCCACGAGCAGTACTTC. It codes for CSARNSGTGGHEQYF.

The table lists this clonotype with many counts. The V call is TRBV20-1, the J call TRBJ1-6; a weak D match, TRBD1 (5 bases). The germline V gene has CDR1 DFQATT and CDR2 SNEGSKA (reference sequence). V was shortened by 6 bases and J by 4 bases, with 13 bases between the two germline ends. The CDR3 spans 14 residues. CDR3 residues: CSARQIPYNSPLHF. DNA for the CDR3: TGCAGTGCCAGACAGATTCCTTATAATTCACCCCTCCACTTT.

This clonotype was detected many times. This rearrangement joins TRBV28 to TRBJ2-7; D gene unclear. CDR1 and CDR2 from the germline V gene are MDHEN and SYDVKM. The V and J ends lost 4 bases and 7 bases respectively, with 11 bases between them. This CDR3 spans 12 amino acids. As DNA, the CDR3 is TGTGCCAGCAGTTCCCCCAGTAGGGAGCAGTACTTC. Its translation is CASSSPSREQYF.

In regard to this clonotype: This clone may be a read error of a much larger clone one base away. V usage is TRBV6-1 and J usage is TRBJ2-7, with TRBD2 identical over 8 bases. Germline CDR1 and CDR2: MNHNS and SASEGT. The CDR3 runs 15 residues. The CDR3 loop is CASSPRGAPTYAQYF. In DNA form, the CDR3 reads TGTGCCAGCAGCCCGCGGGGGGCTCCAACCTACGCGCAGTACTTC.

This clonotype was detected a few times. CDR3 in DNA: TGCGCCAGCAGCTTTCAACGCAGGGTCGAAGAGACCCAGTACTTC. This gives the protein CASSFQRRVEETQYF. The genes are TRBV5-1 and TRBJ2-5, with D tentatively TRBD1 (5 bases). V lost 2 bases, J lost 3 bases, and 14 bases lay in between. CDR1 SGHRS and CDR2 YFSETQ come from the germline V gene. This CDR3 region has 15 residues.